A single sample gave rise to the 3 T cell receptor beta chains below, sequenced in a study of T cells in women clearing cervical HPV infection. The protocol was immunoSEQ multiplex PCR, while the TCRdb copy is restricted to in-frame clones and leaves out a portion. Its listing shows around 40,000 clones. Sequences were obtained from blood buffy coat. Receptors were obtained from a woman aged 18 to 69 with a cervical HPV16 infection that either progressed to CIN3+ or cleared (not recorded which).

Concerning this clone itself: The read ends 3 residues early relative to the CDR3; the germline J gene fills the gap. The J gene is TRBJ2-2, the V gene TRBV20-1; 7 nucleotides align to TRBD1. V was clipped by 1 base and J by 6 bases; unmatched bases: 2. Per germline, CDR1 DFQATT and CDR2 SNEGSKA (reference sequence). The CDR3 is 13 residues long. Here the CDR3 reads CSARVTGAGELFF. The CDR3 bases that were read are TGCAGTGCTAGAGTCACAGGGGCCGGGGAG.

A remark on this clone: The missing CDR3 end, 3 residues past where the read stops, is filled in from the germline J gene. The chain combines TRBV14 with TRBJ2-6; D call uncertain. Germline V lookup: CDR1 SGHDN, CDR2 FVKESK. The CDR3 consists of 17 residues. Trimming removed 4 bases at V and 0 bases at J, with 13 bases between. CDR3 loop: CASSRVSAFSGANVLTF. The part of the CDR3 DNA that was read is TGTGCCAGCAGCCGCGTCAGCGCCTTCTCTGGGGCCAACGTC.

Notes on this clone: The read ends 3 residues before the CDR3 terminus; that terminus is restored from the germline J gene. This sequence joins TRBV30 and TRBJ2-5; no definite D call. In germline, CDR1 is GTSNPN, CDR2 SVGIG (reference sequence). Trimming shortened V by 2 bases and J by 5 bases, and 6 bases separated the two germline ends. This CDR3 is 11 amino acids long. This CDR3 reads CAWSPRETQYF. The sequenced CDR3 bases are TGTGCCTGGAGTCCCAGGGAGACC.